This T cell receptor (beta chain) was recovered during a study of identical twins. Overall study results and limits: Its conclusions, products of cross-sectional statistical analysis, did not come from following the same donors.

TCRdb called the 5' RACE reads again in MiXCR, with one record for every CDR3 protein. This table has 470,000 or so distinct CDR3 sequences, 24% appearing once. As to this clonotype: Its antigen is still unknown.

This CDR3 spans 12 amino acids. V was cut by 3 bases and J by 8 bases, with 13 bases left in between. The germline gives CDR1 SQVTM, CDR2 ANQGSEA. These same records also appear under a second study, on T cells expressing NK-cell markers. That paper states: With an anti-gamma-delta TCR antibody, sorting in several experiments was kept to alpha-beta TCR T cells. These clonotypes also led the CD3+CD56-NKG2C+ fraction in a handful of donors.

The clonotype was recovered from a woman between 18 and 29 years old in good health. The sequenced sample consisted of CD4+ T cells sorted from blood. This chain connects TRBV29-1 to TRBJ1-2; no reliable D call. The CDR3 here is CSVEAYTVGYTF. In nucleotides, the CDR3 is TGCAGCGTTGAGGCATACACGGTCGGCTACACCTTC. The variable domain in full, completed from reference TRBV29-1 and TRBJ1-2, reads SAVISQKPSRDICQRGTSLTIQCQVDSQVTMMFWYRQQPGQSLTLIATANQGSEATYESGFVIDKFPISRPNLTFSTLTVSNMSPEDSSIYLCSVEAYTVGYTFGSGTRLTVV.